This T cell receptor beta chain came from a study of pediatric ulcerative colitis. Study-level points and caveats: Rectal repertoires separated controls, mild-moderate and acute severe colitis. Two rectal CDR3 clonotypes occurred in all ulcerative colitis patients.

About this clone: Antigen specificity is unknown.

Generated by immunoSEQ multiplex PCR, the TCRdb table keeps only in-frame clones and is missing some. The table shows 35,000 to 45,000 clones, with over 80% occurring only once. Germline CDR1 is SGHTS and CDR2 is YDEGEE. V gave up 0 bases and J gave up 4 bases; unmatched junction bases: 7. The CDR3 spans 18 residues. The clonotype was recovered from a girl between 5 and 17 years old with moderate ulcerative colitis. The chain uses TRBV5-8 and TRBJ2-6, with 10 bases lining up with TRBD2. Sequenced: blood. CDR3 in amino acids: CASSLGLAGVSGANVLTF. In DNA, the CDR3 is TGTGCCAGCAGCTTGGGGCTAGCGGGAGTCTCCGGGGCCAACGTCCTGACTTTC.